The 18 T cell receptor beta chains below come from one sample, sequenced in a study of blood T cell repertoires in COVID-19. TCRdb's table, derived via immunoSEQ multiplex PCR, lists solely in-frame clones and lacks some. The sample includes 200,000 to 250,000 clones, about 87% of them seen just once. Material for sequencing was PBMCs or T cells enriched from blood (not recorded which). The receptors shown here come from a woman aged 25 to 45 who had recovered from COVID-19.

This clone came up once. The V gene is TRBV7-6, the J gene TRBJ1-1; no clear D. The CDR3 sequence is 13 residues long. V was cut by 2 bases and J by 1 base, with 5 bases left in between. CDR1 is SGHVS and CDR2 is FNYEAQ in the germline V gene. CDR3 region: CASSLWRNTEAFF. CDR3 nucleotide sequence: TGTGCCAGCAGCTTATGGAGGAACACTGAAGCTTTCTTT.

The rearrangement joins TRBV7-3 to TRBJ2-5; 8 bases map to TRBD2. This CDR3 is built from 13 residues. CDR1 and CDR2 from the germline V gene are SGHTA and FQGTGA. J gave up 4 bases and V 5 bases, and 3 bases lay outside the gene matches. The CDR3 protein is CASSLGLGETQYF. CDR3 bases: TGTGCCAGCAGCCTGGGACTAGGAGAGACCCAGTACTTC. Variable domain in full (rest from reference TRBV7-3 and TRBJ2-5): GAGVSQTPSNKVTEKGKYVELRCDPISGHTALYWYRQSLGQGPEFLIYFQGTGAADDSGLPNDRFFAVRPEGSVSTLKIQRTERGDSAVYLCASSLGLGETQYFGPGTRLLVL.

The chain employs TRBV5-1 and TRBJ1-2; TRBD1 aligns across 9 bases. The germline V gene has CDR1 SGHRS and CDR2 YFSETQ. The CDR3 runs 17 residues. The junction had 7 bases not matched to a gene; V was cut back by 0 bases and J by 1 base. CDR3 residues: CASSLDGTGRVNYGYTF. The CDR3 DNA reads as TGCGCCAGCAGCTTGGATGGGACAGGGAGGGTTAACTATGGCTACACCTTC.

The chain carries TRBV27 and TRBJ2-5; 8 bases align to TRBD2. The CDR3 contains 15 residues. CDR1 and CDR2 from the germline V gene are MNHEY and SMNVEV (reference sequence). With 2 bases clipped from V and 9 bases from J, the junction kept 11 bases outside the gene matches. The CDR3 bases are TGTGCCAGCAGTTTAAGTCGTCCTACCGGGGGGGCCCAGTACTTC. It is translated as CASSLSRPTGGAQYF.

The chain recombines TRBV5-6 with TRBJ2-7; TRBD1 might be the D (6 bases). The V end was cut by 1 base, the J end by 2 bases, with 10 bases between. This CDR3 is 14 amino acids long. CDR1 is SGHDT and CDR2 is YYEEEE in the germline V gene. The CDR3 is CASSLITGTYEQYF. The CDR3 DNA reads TGTGCCAGCAGCTTGATCACAGGGACCTACGAGCAGTACTTC.

This clone was counted between two and nine times. The chain is built from TRBV6-6 and TRBJ1-4, with 7 bases identical to TRBD1. The CDR3 runs 16 residues. Trimming cost V 5 bases and J 0 bases; bases outside gene matches: 6. Germline CDR1 and CDR2: MNHNY and SVGAGI (reference sequence). The CDR3 coding sequence is TGTGCCAGCAGTCGACAGGGATCCCCAACTAATGAAAAACTGTTTTTT. Its translation: CASSRQGSPTNEKLFF.

CDR3 sequence: CASSLVQVVYGYTF. CDR3 sequence (DNA): TGTGCCAGCAGCTTAGTACAGGTGGTTTATGGCTACACCTTC. V gene TRBV13 combines with J gene TRBJ1-2; D is perhaps TRBD1 (5 bases). This CDR3 is built from 14 residues. Germline CDR1 is PRHDT and CDR2 is FYEKMQ (reference sequence). The V end lost 1 base, the J end lost 5 bases, and 11 bases lay between the germline ends. Variable domain in full (rest from reference TRBV13 and TRBJ1-2): AAGVIQSPRHLIKEKRETATLKCYPIPRHDTVYWYQQGPGQDPQFLISFYEKMQSDKGSIPDRFSAQQFSDYHSELNMSSLELGDSALYFCASSLVQVVYGYTFGSGTRLTVV.

CDR3 bases: TGTGCCAGCAGCTCTCAGCGGGGGGCTAGCACAGATACGCAGTATTTT. It is translated as CASSSQRGASTDTQYF. V is TRBV5-4 and J is TRBJ2-3; TRBD2 aligns across 9 bases. Germline lookup yields CDR1 SGHNT and CDR2 YYREEE (reference sequence). There are 16 residues in the CDR3. J was trimmed by 0 bases and V by 3 bases; bases with no gene match: 5.

This chain joins TRBV19 and TRBJ2-7; no definite D call. V was cut by 2 bases and J by 4 bases, with 9 bases left in between. Germline CDR1 is LNHDA and CDR2 is SQIVND (reference sequence). The CDR3 is made up of 13 amino acids. CDR3 bases: TGTGCCAGTAGTATATTACCCCTATACGAGCAGTACTTC. It translates to CASSILPLYEQYF. The variable domain in full, completed from reference TRBV19 and TRBJ2-7, reads DGGITQSPKYLFRKEGQNVTLSCEQNLNHDAMYWYRQDPGQGLRLIYYSQIVNDFQKGDIAEGYSVSREKKESFPLTVTSAQKNPTAFYLCASSILPLYEQYFGPGTRLTVT.

The chain uses TRBV6-4 and TRBJ2-2; D might be TRBD2 (5 bases). The CDR3 runs to 14 residues. CDR1 MRHNA and CDR2 SNTAGT come from the germline V gene. The V and J ends lost 5 bases and 7 bases respectively, with 14 bases between them. The CDR3 loop reads CASSQTPEGGELFF. The DNA of the CDR3 is TGTGCCAGCAGTCAAACCCCTGAGGGCGGGGAGCTGTTTTTT.

V usage is TRBV9 and J usage is TRBJ1-2; 8 positions match TRBD1. The CDR3 is 16 amino acids. With V trimmed by 1 base and J by 5 bases, 10 bases remained unmatched. Germline assignment: CDR1 SGDLS and CDR2 YYNGEE. This CDR3 is CASSVRDTGGGYGYTF. CDR3 nucleotide sequence: TGTGCCAGCAGCGTAAGAGATACAGGGGGTGGTTATGGCTACACCTTC.

The chain employs TRBV6-5 and TRBJ2-3; 7 bases match TRBD2. Germline values: CDR1 MNHEY, CDR2 SVGAGI. This CDR3 comprises 13 residues. V was clipped by 8 bases and J by 3 bases; unmatched bases: 5. The CDR3 DNA sequence: TGTGCCAGCCGTTGGGGGGGGACAGATACGCAGTATTTT. Translating gives CASRWGGTDTQYF.

The chain links TRBV5-4 to TRBJ2-1; 7 bases align to TRBD2. J was trimmed by 0 bases and V by 0 bases; bases with no gene match: 9. The CDR3 consists of 18 residues. Per germline, CDR1 SGHNT and CDR2 YYREEE (reference sequence). In DNA, the CDR3 is TGTGCCAGCAGCTTGGCGGCGGGGGTCAGGAGCTCCTACAATGAGCAGTTCTTC. Its protein product is CASSLAAGVRSSYNEQFF.

This chain links TRBV5-5 with TRBJ2-5; 7 nucleotides match TRBD1. Losses at the gene ends were 5 bases for V and 4 bases for J; bases not matched to a gene: 11. In germline, CDR1 is SGHKS, CDR2 YYEKEE (reference sequence). The CDR3 sequence is 15 residues long. CDR3 sequence reads: CASSITGDEGETQYF. The CDR3 bases are TGTGCCAGCAGTATAACAGGGGACGAGGGAGAGACCCAGTACTTC. The full variable domain, completed using reference TRBV5-5 and TRBJ2-5, is DAGVTQSPTHLIKTRGQQVTLRCSPISGHKSVSWYQQVLGQGPQFIFQYYEKEERGRGNFPDRFSARQFPNYSSELNVNALLLGDSALYLCASSITGDEGETQYFGPGTRLLVL.

About this clone: The same CDR3 can be traced to other DNA sequences in this sample. The genes are TRBV5-1 and TRBJ1-1, with 8 bases identical to TRBD1. V dropped 1 base and J dropped 1; count of bases not matched to a gene: 3. The CDR3 length is 15 residues. Germline values: CDR1 SGHRS, CDR2 YFSETQ. The DNA for the CDR3 is TGCGCCAGCAGCTTGACCGGGACAGGGAACACTGAAGCTTTCTTT. It specifies CASSLTGTGNTEAFF.

The chain employs TRBV7-2 and TRBJ2-1, with D possibly being TRBD1 (5 bases). The ends were cut back, 0 bases at V and 4 bases at J, with 7 bases in the middle. This CDR3 has 14 amino acids. CDR1 is SGHTA and CDR2 is FQGNSA in the germline V gene. CDR3 DNA: TGTGCCAGCAGCTTAGCGGGGCGTTACAATGAGCAGTTCTTC. It encodes CASSLAGRYNEQFF.

The chain joins TRBV12-5 to TRBJ1-1; 8 bases are a match to TRBD1. This CDR3 spans 13 amino acids. CDR1 LGHNT and CDR2 FRNRAP come from the germline V gene. Unmatched junction bases numbered 4, after V lost 5 bases and J lost 5 bases. The CDR3 loop reads CASGQTGDTEAFF. The CDR3 bases are TGTGCTAGTGGTCAGACAGGGGATACTGAAGCTTTCTTT.

V gene TRBV2 combines with J gene TRBJ2-5; TRBD1 matches at 8 bases. V gave up 7 bases and J gave up 7 bases; unmatched junction bases: 14. The CDR3 is 15 residues long. Looked up from germline, CDR1 is SNHLY and CDR2 is FYNNEI. CDR3 amino acids: CASTNSRGPRVTQYF. The CDR3 nucleotides are TGTGCCAGCACGAATTCCAGGGGGCCAAGGGTGACCCAGTACTTC. Complete variable domain (other parts from reference TRBV2 and TRBJ2-5): EPEVTQTPSHQVTQMGQEVILRCVPISNHLYFYWYRQILGQKVEFLVSFYNNEISEKSEIFDDQFSVERPDGSNFTLKIRSTKLEDSAMYFCASTNSRGPRVTQYFGPGTRLLVL.